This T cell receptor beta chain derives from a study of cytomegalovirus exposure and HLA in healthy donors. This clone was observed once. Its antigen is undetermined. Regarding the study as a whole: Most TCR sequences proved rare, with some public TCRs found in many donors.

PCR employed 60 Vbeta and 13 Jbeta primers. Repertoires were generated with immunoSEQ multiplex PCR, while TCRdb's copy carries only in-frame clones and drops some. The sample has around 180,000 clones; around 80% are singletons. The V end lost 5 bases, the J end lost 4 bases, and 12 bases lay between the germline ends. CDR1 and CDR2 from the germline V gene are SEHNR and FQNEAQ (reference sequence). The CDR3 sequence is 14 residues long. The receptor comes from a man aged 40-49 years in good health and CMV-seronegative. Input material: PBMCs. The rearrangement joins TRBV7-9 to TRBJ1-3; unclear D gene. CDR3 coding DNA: TGTGCCAGCAGCCCTCGCGAGGGAGGAAACACCATATATTTT. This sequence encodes CASSPREGGNTIYF.